This T cell receptor beta chain was observed in a study of cytomegalovirus exposure and HLA in healthy donors. With respect to this clone: Its antigen remains unidentified.

It was with 60 Vbeta and 13 Jbeta primers that the PCR ran. The protocol was immunoSEQ multiplex PCR, while the TCRdb copy is restricted to in-frame clones and leaves out a portion. The sample contains about 140,000 clones, around three quarters of which appear only once. Points from the study as a whole: As a later analysis showed, a missense DCLRE1C variant was linked to trimming of TCR beta V- and J-genes. Cytomegalovirus-associated TCR beta chains were listed, numbering around 150. Many donors carried some public TCRs, although rarity characterized most TCR sequences. Among donors in an Asian-associated ancestry cluster, a later analysis reportedly found fewer N-insertions than the approximately 700-donor mean.

This CDR3 region has 15 residues. Germline assignment: CDR1 SGHVS and CDR2 FQNEAQ. V lost 2 bases and J lost 3, with 13 bases in between. Specimen: PBMCs. The rearrangement links TRBV7-8 to TRBJ1-2; D is undetermined. This receptor was obtained from a young man in good health. The CDR3 DNA reads TGTGCCAGCAGCTTATCGGTTTTGGTTGACTATGGCTACACCTTC. Its protein is CASSLSVLVDYGYTF.